The following is a TCR beta chain sequence with its context. The data originate from a study of blood T cell repertoires in COVID-19. Study overall: The origin of the acute and convalescent COVID-19 samples was the United States, Italy and Spain. PBMCs, B-cell-depleted T cells, or T cells were the source of the cDNA or gDNA that made up the material.

The protocol was immunoSEQ multiplex PCR, while the TCRdb copy is restricted to in-frame clones and leaves out a portion. The repertoire includes approximately 100,000 clones, 80% to 90% of them detected once, and around 3.5% sits in the top ten. J was trimmed by 4 bases and V by 10 bases; bases with no gene match: 6. The CDR3 runs to 13 residues. The V gene's germline CDR1 is SGHNT and CDR2 YYREEE (reference sequence). The sequenced sample consisted of peripheral blood. This TCR came from a human donor in a cohort sampled during active COVID-19. The chain joins TRBV5-4 to TRBJ2-3; TRBD1 aligns across 10 bases. The CDR3 protein is CAPGDRGADTQYF. The CDR3 DNA is TGTGCCCCAGGGGACAGGGGCGCAGATACGCAGTATTTT.